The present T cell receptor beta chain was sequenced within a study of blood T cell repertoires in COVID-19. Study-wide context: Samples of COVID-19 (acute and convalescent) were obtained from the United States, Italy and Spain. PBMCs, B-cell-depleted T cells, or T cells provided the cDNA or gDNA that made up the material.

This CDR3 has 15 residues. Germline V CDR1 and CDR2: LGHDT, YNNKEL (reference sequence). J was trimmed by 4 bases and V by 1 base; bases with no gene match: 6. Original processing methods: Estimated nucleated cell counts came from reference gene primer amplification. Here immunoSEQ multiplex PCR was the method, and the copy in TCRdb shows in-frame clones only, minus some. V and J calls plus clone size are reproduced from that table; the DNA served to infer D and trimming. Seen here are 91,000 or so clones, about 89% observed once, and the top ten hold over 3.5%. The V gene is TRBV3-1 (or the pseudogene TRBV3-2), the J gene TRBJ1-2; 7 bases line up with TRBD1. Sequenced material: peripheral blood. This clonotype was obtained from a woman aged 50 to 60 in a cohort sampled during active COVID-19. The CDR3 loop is CASSQASGGSYGYTF. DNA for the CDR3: TGTGCCAGCAGCCAAGCTTCAGGGGGATCCTATGGCTACACCTTC.